The next 4 T cell receptor beta chains were all read from a single sample in a study of blood T cell repertoires in COVID-19. The data were produced by immunoSEQ multiplex PCR, yet TCRdb's version contains in-frame clones alone and is incomplete. Altogether roughly 160,000 clones are present, around 89% being singletons, with the ten largest covering roughly 24%. Sequencing was carried out using peripheral blood. The receptors here all came from a man in his sixties with acute or convalescent COVID-19.

The rearrangement joins TRBV18 to TRBJ1-4; 10 nucleotides line up with TRBD1. The CDR3 covers 18 residues. Germline lookup yields CDR1 KGHSH and CDR2 LQKENI. V dropped 3 bases and J dropped 7; count of bases not matched to a gene: 14. The CDR3 region has the DNA TGTGCCAGCTCACCTTTACCGGGACAGGGGACGTCCCTTGAAAAACTGTTTTTT. This sequence encodes CASSPLPGQGTSLEKLFF.

The chain recombines TRBV9 with TRBJ2-7, with TRBD2 as a possible D gene (5 bases). Trimming left V 3 bases short and J 0 bases short, with 13 bases between. This CDR3 has 15 amino acids. Germline CDR1 is SGDLS and CDR2 is YYNGEE. This CDR3 is CASSGSGFSSYEQYF. In nucleotides, the CDR3 is TGTGCCAGCAGCGGATCGGGGTTTAGCTCCTACGAGCAGTACTTC.

This chain connects TRBV6-5 to TRBJ2-7; TRBD2 is a possible D gene (6 bases). Germline-derived CDR1 and CDR2 are MNHEY and SVGAGI. CDR3 length equals 14 residues. The V end was cut by 6 bases, the J end by 3 bases, with 15 bases between. CDR3 amino acids: CASSPGSTNYEQYF. CDR3 sequence (DNA): TGTGCCAGCAGCCCCGGGAGTACGAACTACGAGCAGTACTTC.

The chain is built from TRBV27 and TRBJ2-1, with TRBD1 matching over 10 bases. Germline CDR1 and CDR2: MNHEY and SMNVEV (reference sequence). V was pared by 5 bases and J by 10 bases, with 14 bases of the junction left unmatched. This CDR3 comprises 16 residues. CDR3 sequence reads: CASSPIRDRGREEQFF. CDR3 DNA sequence: TGTGCCAGCAGTCCTATCCGGGACAGGGGCCGCGAAGAGCAGTTCTTC.